One T cell receptor beta chain is described in this entry. Its target is unknown. This specimen belongs to a study of shared clonotypes between healthy human individuals. Germline V gives CDR1 MNHEY, CDR2 SMNVEV (reference sequence). The CDR3 totals 16 residues. V was trimmed by 2 bases and J by 1 base, leaving 9 bases between them. Some clones are missing from TCRdb's copy, which holds only in-frame ones; the method was immunoSEQ multiplex PCR. This table holds about 1 million clones, about 77% found once. Study-wide results and limits: It was the few donors that limited the genetic and exposure-history diversity represented.

A CD45RA-negative memory subset and a CD45RA+ naive subset were separated from the CD4+ cells. This chain connects TRBV27 to TRBJ1-6; D is unclear. The receptor comes from a young man in good health. Sequenced material: memory CD4+ T cells sorted from blood. Subset specified: CD45RA-negative fraction. In DNA form, the CDR3 reads TGTGCCAGCAGTTTACGGCCGGGTTCCTATAATTCACCCCTCCACTTT. Its protein is CASSLRPGSYNSPLHF.